The sequence of this TCR beta chain was determined in a study of cytomegalovirus exposure and HLA in healthy donors. Study-level background: Membership in the Caucasian-associated ancestry cluster was found for approximately 85% of fewer than 450 genotyped donors.

Looked up from germline, CDR1 is SGHVS and CDR2 is FQNEAQ. V lost 3 bases and J lost 3, with 11 bases in between. The CDR3 is 15 amino acids. On this clone: What it binds is not known.

It was with 60 Vbeta and 13 Jbeta primers that the PCR ran. Only in-frame clones appear in the TCRdb table, and some are missing; sequencing was by immunoSEQ multiplex PCR. The sample shows about 260,000 clones, roughly 86% of them seen only once. Points from the study as a whole: Investigators reported 164 TCR beta chains as tied to cytomegalovirus.

This receptor was taken from a middle-aged woman in good health and CMV-seropositive. The chain couples TRBV7-8 to TRBJ2-2; TRBD1 might be the D (5 bases). Input material: PBMCs. This CDR3 reads CASSFVRVHTGELFF. The CDR3 DNA follows: TGTGCCAGCAGCTTCGTCAGGGTTCACACCGGGGAGCTGTTTTTT.